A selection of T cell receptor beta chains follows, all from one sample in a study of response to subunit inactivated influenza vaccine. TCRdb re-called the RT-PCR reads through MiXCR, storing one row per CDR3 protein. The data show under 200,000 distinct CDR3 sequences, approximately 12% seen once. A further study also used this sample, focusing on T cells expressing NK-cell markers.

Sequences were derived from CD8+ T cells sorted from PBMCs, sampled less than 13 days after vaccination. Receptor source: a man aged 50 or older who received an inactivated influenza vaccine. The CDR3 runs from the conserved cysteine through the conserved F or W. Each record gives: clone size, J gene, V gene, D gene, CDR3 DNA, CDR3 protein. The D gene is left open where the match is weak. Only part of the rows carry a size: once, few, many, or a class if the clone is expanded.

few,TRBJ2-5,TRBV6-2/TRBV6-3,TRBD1,TGTGCCAGCAGTTTATGGAGCATCGGGACAGGACCCCAAGAGACCCAGTACTTC,CASSLWSIGTGPQETQYF
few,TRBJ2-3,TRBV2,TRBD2,TGTGCCAGCAGTGATGGTCAGGGACTAGCGGTCACAGATACGCAGTATTTT,CASSDGQGLAVTDTQYF
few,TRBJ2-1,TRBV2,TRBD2,TGTGCCAGCAGTGAAACTGGCGGGGGGGCCCCTGAGCAGTTCTTC,CASSETGGGAPEQFF
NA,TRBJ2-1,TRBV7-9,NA,TGTGCCAGCAGGAACGGACGCGAGCAGTTCTTC,CASRNGREQFF
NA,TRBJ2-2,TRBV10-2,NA,TGCGCCAGCAAAGATCTCGGCGGGGTGACCGGGGAGCTGTTTTTT,CASKDLGGVTGELFF
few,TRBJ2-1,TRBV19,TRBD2,TGTGCCAGCGGGGAGGGACTAGCTTACAATGAGCAGTTCTTC,CASGEGLAYNEQFF
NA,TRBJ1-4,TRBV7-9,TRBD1,TGTGCCAGCAGCTTAGGACAGGGGACTAATGAAAAACTGTTTTTT,CASSLGQGTNEKLFF
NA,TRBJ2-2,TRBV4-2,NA,TGTGCCAGCAGCCAAGGAGGGGGGCCCACCGGGGAGCTGTTTTTT,CASSQGGGPTGELFF
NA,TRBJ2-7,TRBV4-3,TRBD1,TGCGCCAGCAGCCAAACACAGGGGGCTTACGAGCAGTACTTC,CASSQTQGAYEQYF
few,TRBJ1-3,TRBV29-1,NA,TGCAGCGTTGAAGATGCGTGGCCTGGAAACACCATATATTTT,CSVEDAWPGNTIYF